Each of the 26 T cell receptor beta chains below was sequenced from the same sample in a study of PD-1 blockade in classical Hodgkin lymphoma. Using immunoSEQ multiplex PCR, the repertoire was profiled, and TCRdb retains in-frame clones only, with some absent. Of around 27,000 clones listed, about four fifths are singletons. There was relapse after autologous stem cell transplantation in every patient, and there was variation in brentuximab vedotin exposure. This sample comprised peripheral blood mononuclear cells (PBMCs), obtained before the second cycle of nivolumab. These receptors were collected from a human donor with classical Hodgkin lymphoma.

This rearrangement joins TRBV6-5 to TRBJ2-7, with a possible D match to TRBD1 (5 bases). With 5 bases removed from V and 2 bases from J, the gap between germline ends came to 16 bases. This CDR3 comprises 15 residues. Germline V gene sequence: CDR1 MNHEY, CDR2 SVGAGI. The CDR3 reads CASSKRGTLAYEQYF. In DNA form, the CDR3 reads TGTGCCAGCAGTAAAAGGGGCACTTTGGCCTACGAGCAGTACTTC.

V is TRBV6-5 and J is TRBJ1-6; the D gene is possibly TRBD1 (5 bases). The length of the CDR3 is 13 residues. Germline CDR1 and CDR2: MNHEY and SVGAGI. V was shortened by 6 bases and J by 5 bases, with 8 bases between the two germline ends. CDR3 sequence (DNA): TGTGCCAGCAGGGACACTAATAATTCACCCCTCCACTTT. It codes for CASRDTNNSPLHF.

The rearrangement uses TRBV28 and TRBJ1-6; 8 bases map to TRBD1. The junction had 7 bases not matched to a gene; V was cut back by 7 bases and J by 8 bases. Looked up from germline, CDR1 is MDHEN and CDR2 is SYDVKM. The CDR3 totals 14 residues. The CDR3 loop reads CASTDRVEYSPLHF. CDR3 sequence (DNA): TGTGCCAGCACGGACAGGGTAGAGTATTCACCCCTCCACTTT.

The chain uses TRBV6-1 and TRBJ2-5, with D possibly being TRBD1 or TRBD2 (5 bases each). CDR3 length: 14 residues. The germline V gene has CDR1 MNHNS and CDR2 SASEGT. The V end was cut by 4 bases, the J end by 5 bases, with 14 bases between. CDR3 sequence (DNA): TGTGCCAGCAGTGGAGGGGCCCGGTTTGAGACCCAGTACTTC. Amino acid sequence: CASSGGARFETQYF.

The chain has TRBV4-3 and TRBJ1-2; tentatively, D is TRBD1 (6 bases). V was cut by 1 base and J by 4 bases, with 10 bases left in between. CDR1 is LGHNA, CDR2 YSLEER, per germline. This CDR3 region has 14 residues. This CDR3 is CASSQGQGTYGYTF. DNA of the CDR3: TGCGCCAGCAGCCAAGGTCAGGGGACCTATGGCTACACCTTC.

The chain couples TRBV7-9 to TRBJ2-7; possibly TRBD1 for D (6 bases). Looked up from germline, CDR1 is SEHNR and CDR2 is FQNEAQ (reference sequence). V gave up 2 bases and J gave up 1 base, with 9 bases separating them. The length of the CDR3 is 14 residues. The CDR3, as DNA: TGTGCCAGCAGCTTACCGGACAGTTCCTACGAGCAGTACTTC. As protein: CASSLPDSSYEQYF.

The V call is TRBV7-8, the J call TRBJ2-3, with D possibly matching TRBD2 (5 bases). V was trimmed by 6 bases and J by 2 bases, leaving 21 bases between them. The germline CDR1 and CDR2 sequences are SGHVS and FQNEAQ. The CDR3 length is 17 residues. CDR3 DNA: TGTGCCAGCAGGGAGAGGACTCTAACAATTTTCACAGATACGCAGTATTTT. Amino acid sequence: CASRERTLTIFTDTQYF.

The rearrangement joins TRBV7-3 to TRBJ1-4; D call uncertain. Germline assignment: CDR1 SGHTA and CDR2 FQGTGA. The CDR3 is 13 amino acids. V shed 4 bases and J shed 13 bases, with 16 bases lying between them. The CDR3 region is CASSSSLMSPLFF. Written as DNA, the CDR3 is TGTGCCAGCAGCTCAAGCTTAATGAGTCCACTGTTTTTT.

V usage is TRBV28 and J usage is TRBJ2-3; D call uncertain. The CDR3 consists of 13 residues. Trimming left V 4 bases short and J 0 bases short, with 5 bases between. Germline CDR1 MDHEN, CDR2 SYDVKM. The CDR3 region has the DNA TGTGCCAGCAGTTCGACCAGCACAGATACGCAGTATTTT. Translated, it gives CASSSTSTDTQYF.

J is TRBJ1-5 and V is TRBV21-1. TRBV21-1 is flagged as a pseudogene. The CDR3 loop spans 18 amino acids. The CDR3 is CASSWEGAFSYSNQPQHF. CDR3 in DNA: TGTGCCAGCAGCTGGGAGGGGGCGTTTTCCTATAGCAATCAGCCCCAGCATTTT.

This clone turned up a few times. This rearrangement joins TRBV10-3 to TRBJ2-7; D gene uncertain. Trimming pared 0 bases from V and 3 bases from J, leaving 6 bases between. This CDR3 comprises 13 residues. Germline assignment: CDR1 ENHRY and CDR2 SYGVKD. The CDR3 loop reads CAISESGDYEQYF. The DNA of the CDR3 is TGTGCCATCAGTGAGTCTGGTGACTACGAGCAGTACTTC.

This chain links TRBV29-1 with TRBJ2-1; a weak D match, TRBD2 (7 bases). Germline lookup yields CDR1 SQVTM and CDR2 ANQGSEA. The CDR3 is 12 amino acids. CDR3 in DNA: TGCATCTTGGGGGGGCCCGGGGGTGAGCAGTTCTTC. Its protein is CILGGPGGEQFF.

The gene calls are TRBV28 and TRBJ1-2, with D unclear. The CDR3 is made up of 14 amino acids. The germline V and J ends were trimmed by 8 bases and 6 bases, with 19 bases remaining between them. The V gene's germline CDR1 is MDHEN and CDR2 SYDVKM. The CDR3 here is CASRYPTNPNGYTF. The CDR3 DNA is TGTGCCAGCCGATACCCGACAAATCCGAATGGCTACACCTTC.

This clone was counted a few times. V gene TRBV25-1 combines with J gene TRBJ1-2; D not resolved. Germline V gives CDR1 MGHDK, CDR2 SYGVNS. This CDR3 is built from 14 residues. Trimming took 10 bases from V and 4 from J, leaving 19 bases between them. The CDR3 region is CATSVGGVGYGYTF. The DNA for the CDR3 is TGTGCCACCTCAGTCGGTGGCGTTGGCTATGGCTACACCTTC.

This chain links TRBV9 with TRBJ2-3, with 9 bases that match TRBD2. The V and J ends lost 0 bases and 4 bases, in that order; junction bases with no gene match: 6. Germline V gene lookup returns CDR1 SGDLS and CDR2 YYNGEE. The CDR3 has 16 residues. The CDR3 bases are TGTGCCAGCAGCGTAGCTGCGGGGGGGCCGTCAGATACGCAGTATTTT. It yields the protein CASSVAAGGPSDTQYF.

This clone was seen a few times. The chain uses TRBV11-3 and TRBJ2-1, with 12 positions matching TRBD2. The V gene end was trimmed by 0 bases and the J gene end by 8 bases; junction bases not matched to a gene: 5. The CDR3 spans 16 residues. Germline V lookup: CDR1 SGHNT, CDR2 YENEEA. The CDR3 DNA is TGTGCCAGCAGCTTAGAACTAGCGGGGGGCGTCGATGAGCAGTTCTTC. Protein: CASSLELAGGVDEQFF. The complete variable domain, with remaining parts taken from reference TRBV11-3 and TRBJ2-1, reads EAGVVQSPRYKIIEKKQPVAFWCNPISGHNTLYWYLQNLGQGPELLIRYENEEAVDDSQLPKDRFSAERLKGVDSTLKIQPAELGDSAVYLCASSLELAGGVDEQFFGPGTRLTVL.

The V call is TRBV6-1, the J call TRBJ1-6; D uncertain. Trimming left V 4 bases short and J 0 bases short, with 4 bases between. The CDR3 runs to 14 residues. Germline V gene data show CDR1 as MNHNS and CDR2 as SASEGT. CDR3 bases: TGTGCCAGCAGTGGCCGCTCCTATAATTCACCCCTCCACTTT. As protein: CASSGRSYNSPLHF.

CDR3: CASSPTPSSTDTQYF. Written as DNA, the CDR3 is TGTGCCAGCAGCCCGACCCCCTCTAGCACAGATACGCAGTATTTT. The genes are TRBV9 and TRBJ2-3, with D unclear. In germline, CDR1 is SGDLS, CDR2 YYNGEE. With 4 bases removed from V and 0 bases from J, the gap between germline ends came to 12 bases. This CDR3 spans 15 amino acids.

The V and J genes are TRBV5-4 and TRBJ2-7; 12 bases line up with TRBD1. V was pared by 0 bases and J by 4 bases, with 5 bases of the junction left unmatched. This CDR3 region has 16 residues. Germline CDR1 SGHNT, CDR2 YYREEE (reference sequence). CDR3 sequence: CASSLAGTGGNYEQYF. The CDR3 nucleotides are TGTGCCAGCAGCTTGGCAGGGACAGGGGGCAATTACGAGCAGTACTTC.

The CDR3 is CASNPVASGAYNEQFF. The DNA for the CDR3 is TGTGCCAGCAACCCCGTCGCGAGTGGGGCCTACAATGAGCAGTTCTTC. The chain joins TRBV2 to TRBJ2-1; no reliable D call. Trimming stripped 7 bases from V and 2 bases from J, with 18 bases between. The V gene's germline CDR1 is SNHLY and CDR2 FYNNEI. This CDR3 spans 16 amino acids.

The V gene is TRBV4-3, the J gene TRBJ2-2; D is possibly TRBD1 or TRBD2 (5 bases each). The length of the CDR3 is 15 residues. V lost 5 bases and J 1 base, leaving 11 bases between the germline ends. The germline CDR1 and CDR2 sequences are LGHNA and YSLEER. CDR3 sequence reads: CASSFRDQNTGELFF. In nucleotides, the CDR3 is TGCGCCAGCAGCTTCCGGGACCAGAACACCGGGGAGCTGTTTTTT.

The chain has TRBV14 and TRBJ1-4, with 7 bases identical to TRBD1. Germline lookup yields CDR1 SGHDN and CDR2 FVKESK. With V trimmed by 1 base and J by 8 bases, 10 bases remained unmatched. This CDR3 has 16 amino acids. The CDR3 coding sequence is TGTGCCAGCAGCCAAGGAGGGGGCGAAGTCAGGGAAAAACTGTTTTTT. Protein product: CASSQGGGEVREKLFF.

V usage is TRBV28 and J usage is TRBJ1-1; D remains unclear. Trimming removed 6 bases at V and 7 bases at J, with 21 bases between. The CDR3 extends over 15 amino acids. Germline V gives CDR1 MDHEN, CDR2 SYDVKM. Written as DNA, the CDR3 is TGTGCCAGCAGACTAACCTCGACGGTGAATGTTGAAGCTTTCTTT. It yields the protein CASRLTSTVNVEAFF.

V usage is TRBV7-9 and J usage is TRBJ2-5; 15 nucleotides match TRBD2. V trimming: 5 bases; J trimming: 3 bases; junction bases outside the gene matches: 7. Germline V gene sequence: CDR1 SEHNR, CDR2 FQNEAQ (reference sequence). CDR3 length: 17 amino acids. CDR3 sequence: CASSPSRTSGGEETQYF. The CDR3 DNA reads as TGTGCCAGCAGCCCTTCACGGACTAGCGGGGGGGAAGAGACCCAGTACTTC.

In its sample, this clone was seen a few times. This chain connects TRBV11-2 to TRBJ2-5; D gene uncertain. With 0 bases removed from V and 4 bases from J, the gap between germline ends came to 6 bases. CDR1 is SGHAT, CDR2 FQNNGV, per germline. The CDR3 runs 13 residues. CDR3 residues: CASSLDRAETQYF. The CDR3, as DNA: TGTGCCAGCAGCTTAGATCGGGCAGAGACCCAGTACTTC.

This clone was picked up a small number of times. This chain joins TRBV10-3 and TRBJ1-1; D is uncertain. V shed 4 bases and J shed 7 bases, with 7 bases lying between them. The CDR3 covers 11 residues. Germline V CDR1 and CDR2: ENHRY, SYGVKD. CDR3: CAISARLEAFF. CDR3 nucleotide sequence: TGTGCCATCAGTGCGAGACTTGAAGCTTTCTTT.